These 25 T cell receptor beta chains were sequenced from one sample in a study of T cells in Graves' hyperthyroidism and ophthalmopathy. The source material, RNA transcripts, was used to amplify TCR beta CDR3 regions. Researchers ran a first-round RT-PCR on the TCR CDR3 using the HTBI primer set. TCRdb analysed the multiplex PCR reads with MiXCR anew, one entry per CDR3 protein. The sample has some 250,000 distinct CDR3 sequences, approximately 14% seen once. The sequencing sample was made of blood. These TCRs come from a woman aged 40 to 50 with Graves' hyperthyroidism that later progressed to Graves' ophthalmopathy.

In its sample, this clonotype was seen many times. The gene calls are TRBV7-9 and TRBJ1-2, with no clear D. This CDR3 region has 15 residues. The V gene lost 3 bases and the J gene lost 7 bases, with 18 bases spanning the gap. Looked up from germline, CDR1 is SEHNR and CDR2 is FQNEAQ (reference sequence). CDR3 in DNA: TGTGCCAGCAGCTTCCCCGGGGTCCCACCGCTTGGCTACACCTTC. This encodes CASSFPGVPPLGYTF. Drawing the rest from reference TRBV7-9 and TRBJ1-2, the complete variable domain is DTGVSQNPRHKITKRGQNVTFRCDPISEHNRLYWYRQTLGQGPEFLTYFQNEAQLEKSRLLSDRFSAERPKGSFSTLEIQRTEQGDSAMYLCASSFPGVPPLGYTFGSGTRLTVV.

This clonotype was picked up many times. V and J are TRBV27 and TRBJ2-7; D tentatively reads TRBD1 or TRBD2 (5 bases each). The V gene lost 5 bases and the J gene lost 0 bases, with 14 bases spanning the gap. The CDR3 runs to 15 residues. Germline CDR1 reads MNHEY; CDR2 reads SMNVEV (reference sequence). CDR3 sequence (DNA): TGTGCCAGCAGTGCCATGGGGACGACCTCCTACGAGCAGTACTTC. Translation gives CASSAMGTTSYEQYF.

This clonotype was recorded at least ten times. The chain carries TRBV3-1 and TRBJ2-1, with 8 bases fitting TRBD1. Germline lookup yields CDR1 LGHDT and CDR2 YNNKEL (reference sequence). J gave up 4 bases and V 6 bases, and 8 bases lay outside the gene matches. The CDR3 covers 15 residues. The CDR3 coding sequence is TGTGCCAGCAGACTGACAGGGGAGTTGTACAATGAGCAGTTCTTC. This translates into CASRLTGELYNEQFF.

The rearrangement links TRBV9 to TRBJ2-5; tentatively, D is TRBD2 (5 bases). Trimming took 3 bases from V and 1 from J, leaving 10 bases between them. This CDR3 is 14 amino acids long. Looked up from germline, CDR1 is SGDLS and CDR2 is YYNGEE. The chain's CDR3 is CASSASAVQETQYF. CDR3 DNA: TGTGCCAGCAGCGCCTCAGCGGTCCAAGAGACCCAGTACTTC.

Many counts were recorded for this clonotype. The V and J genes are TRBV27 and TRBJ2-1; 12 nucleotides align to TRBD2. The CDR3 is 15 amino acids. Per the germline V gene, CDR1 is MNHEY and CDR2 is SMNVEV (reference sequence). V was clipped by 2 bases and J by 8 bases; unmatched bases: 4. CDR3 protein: CASSLRLAGDYEQFF. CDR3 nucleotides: TGTGCCAGCAGTTTAAGACTAGCGGGAGACTATGAGCAGTTCTTC.

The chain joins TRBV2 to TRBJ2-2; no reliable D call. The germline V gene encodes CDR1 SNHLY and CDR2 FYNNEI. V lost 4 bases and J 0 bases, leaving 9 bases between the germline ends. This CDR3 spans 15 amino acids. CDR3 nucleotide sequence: TGTGCCAGCAGTGGAATAGCTGCGAACACCGGGGAGCTGTTTTTT. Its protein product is CASSGIAANTGELFF.

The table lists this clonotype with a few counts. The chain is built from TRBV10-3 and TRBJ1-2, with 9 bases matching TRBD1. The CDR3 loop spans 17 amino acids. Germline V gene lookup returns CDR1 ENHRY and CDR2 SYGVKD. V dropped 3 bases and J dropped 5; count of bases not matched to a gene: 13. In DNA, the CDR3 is TGTGCCATCAGTGACCCGGGACAGGGAGCCACTTTATATGGCTACACCTTC. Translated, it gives CAISDPGQGATLYGYTF.

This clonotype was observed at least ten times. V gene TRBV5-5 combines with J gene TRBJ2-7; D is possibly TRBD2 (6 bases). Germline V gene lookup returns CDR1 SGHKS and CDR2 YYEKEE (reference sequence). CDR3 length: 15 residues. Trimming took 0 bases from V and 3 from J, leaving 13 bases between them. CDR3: CASSLVPQRVYEQYF. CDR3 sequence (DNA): TGTGCCAGCAGCTTGGTCCCCCAGCGGGTCTACGAGCAGTACTTC.

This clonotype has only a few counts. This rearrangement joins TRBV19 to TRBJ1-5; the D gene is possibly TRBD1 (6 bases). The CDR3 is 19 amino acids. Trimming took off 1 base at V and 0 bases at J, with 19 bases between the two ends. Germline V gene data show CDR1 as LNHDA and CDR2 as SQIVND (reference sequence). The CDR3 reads CASSIVGQSLTTSNQPQHF. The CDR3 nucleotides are TGTGCCAGTAGTATAGTTGGACAGTCCCTTACGACTAGCAATCAGCCCCAGCATTTT.

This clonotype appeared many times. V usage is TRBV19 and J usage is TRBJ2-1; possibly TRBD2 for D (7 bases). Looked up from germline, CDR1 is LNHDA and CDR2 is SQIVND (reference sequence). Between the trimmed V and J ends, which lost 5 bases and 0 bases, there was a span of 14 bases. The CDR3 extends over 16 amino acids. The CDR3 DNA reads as TGTGCCAGTAGTTACAGGGAGGGAGACTCCTACAATGAGCAGTTCTTC. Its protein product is CASSYREGDSYNEQFF.

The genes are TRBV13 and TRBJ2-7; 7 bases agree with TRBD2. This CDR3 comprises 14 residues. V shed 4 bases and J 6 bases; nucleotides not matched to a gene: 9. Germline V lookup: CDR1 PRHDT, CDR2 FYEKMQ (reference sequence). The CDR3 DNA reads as TGTGCCAGCAGCTCCGGGACTAACCTAACCGAGCAGTACTTC. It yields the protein CASSSGTNLTEQYF. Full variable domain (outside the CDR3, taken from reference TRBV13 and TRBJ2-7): AAGVIQSPRHLIKEKRETATLKCYPIPRHDTVYWYQQGPGQDPQFLISFYEKMQSDKGSIPDRFSAQQFSDYHSELNMSSLELGDSALYFCASSSGTNLTEQYFGPGTRLTVT.

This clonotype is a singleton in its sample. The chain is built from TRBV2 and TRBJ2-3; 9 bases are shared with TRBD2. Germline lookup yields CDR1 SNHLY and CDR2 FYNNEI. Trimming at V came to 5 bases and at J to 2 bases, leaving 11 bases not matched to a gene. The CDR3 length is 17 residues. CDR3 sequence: CASSPLAGTNDTDTQYF. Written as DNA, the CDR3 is TGTGCCAGCAGTCCCCTAGCGGGAACCAACGACACAGATACGCAGTATTTT.

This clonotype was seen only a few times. The CDR3 sequence: CASSGEGRRRGTEAFF. DNA for the CDR3: TGTGCCAGCAGCGGGGAGGGGAGACGGCGGGGCACTGAAGCTTTCTTT. The chain uses TRBV9 and TRBJ1-1, with D perhaps TRBD1 (5 bases). Trimming shortened V by 3 bases and J by 4 bases, and 19 bases separated the two germline ends. Germline lookup yields CDR1 SGDLS and CDR2 YYNGEE. The CDR3 totals 16 residues. The full variable domain, rest sourced from reference TRBV9 and TRBJ1-1, is DSGVTQTPKHLITATGQRVTLRCSPRSGDLSVYWYQQSLDQGLQFLIQYYNGEERAKGNILERFSAQQFPDLHSELNLSSLELGDSALYFCASSGEGRRRGTEAFFGQGTRLTVV.

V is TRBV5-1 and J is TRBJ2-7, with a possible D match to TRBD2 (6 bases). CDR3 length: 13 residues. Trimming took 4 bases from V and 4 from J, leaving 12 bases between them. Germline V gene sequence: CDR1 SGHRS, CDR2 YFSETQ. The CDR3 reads CASSQEAGYEQYF. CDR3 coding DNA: TGCGCCAGCAGCCAAGAAGCGGGTTACGAGCAGTACTTC.

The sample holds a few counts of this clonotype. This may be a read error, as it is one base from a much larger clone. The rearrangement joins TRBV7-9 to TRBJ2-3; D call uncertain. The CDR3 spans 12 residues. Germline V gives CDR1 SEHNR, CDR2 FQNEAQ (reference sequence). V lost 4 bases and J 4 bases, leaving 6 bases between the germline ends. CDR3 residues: CASSSSPDTQYF. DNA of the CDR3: TGTGCCAGCAGCTCATCGCCAGATACGCAGTATTTT. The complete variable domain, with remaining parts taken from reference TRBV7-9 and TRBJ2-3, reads DTGVSQNPRHKITKRGQNVTFRCDPISEHNRLYWYRQTLGQGPEFLTYFQNEAQLEKSRLLSDRFSAERPKGSFSTLEIQRTEQGDSAMYLCASSSSPDTQYFGPGTRLTVL.

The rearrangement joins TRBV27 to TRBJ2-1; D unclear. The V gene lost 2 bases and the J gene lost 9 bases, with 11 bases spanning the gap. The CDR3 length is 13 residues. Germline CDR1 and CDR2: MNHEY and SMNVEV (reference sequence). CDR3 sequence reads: CASSLVPKSEQFF. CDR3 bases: TGTGCCAGCAGTTTAGTCCCAAAGAGTGAGCAGTTCTTC.

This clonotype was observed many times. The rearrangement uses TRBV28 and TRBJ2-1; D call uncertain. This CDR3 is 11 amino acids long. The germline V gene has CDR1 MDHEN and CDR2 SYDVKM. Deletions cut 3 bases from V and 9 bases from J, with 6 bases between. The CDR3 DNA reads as TGTGCCAGCAGTTTGTGGACTGAGCAGTTCTTC. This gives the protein CASSLWTEQFF.

The CDR3 here is CASSERTSGTYNEQFF. The CDR3, as DNA: TGTGCCAGCAGCGAGCGGACTAGCGGGACCTACAATGAGCAGTTCTTC. The chain links TRBV9 to TRBJ2-1; 12 nucleotides match TRBD2. The J segment lost 2 bases and the V segment lost 3 bases, leaving 3 bases of the junction unmatched. The CDR3 has 16 amino acids. The germline CDR1 and CDR2 sequences are SGDLS and YYNGEE.

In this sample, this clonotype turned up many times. The CDR3 loop is CASSHQGAGTEAFF. CDR3 coding DNA: TGTGCCAGCAGCCACCAGGGGGCTGGTACTGAAGCTTTCTTT. The chain links TRBV3-1 to TRBJ1-1, with TRBD1 matching over 8 bases. This CDR3 comprises 14 residues. V lost 3 bases to trimming and J lost 5 bases; unmatched junction nucleotides: 5. Per the germline V gene, CDR1 is LGHDT and CDR2 is YNNKEL (reference sequence).

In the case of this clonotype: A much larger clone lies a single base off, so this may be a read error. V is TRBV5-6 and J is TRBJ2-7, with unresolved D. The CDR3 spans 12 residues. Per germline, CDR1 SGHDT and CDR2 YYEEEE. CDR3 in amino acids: CASSMDRYGQYF. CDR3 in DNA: TGTGCCAGCAGCATGGACCGGTACGGGCAGTACTTC.

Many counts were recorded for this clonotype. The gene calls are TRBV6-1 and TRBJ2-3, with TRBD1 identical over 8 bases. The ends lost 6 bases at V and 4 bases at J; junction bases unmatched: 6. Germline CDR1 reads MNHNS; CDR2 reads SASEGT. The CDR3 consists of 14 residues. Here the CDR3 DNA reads TGTGCCAGCAGCAGGGGGCGCAAGGCAGATACGCAGTATTTT. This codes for CASSRGRKADTQYF.

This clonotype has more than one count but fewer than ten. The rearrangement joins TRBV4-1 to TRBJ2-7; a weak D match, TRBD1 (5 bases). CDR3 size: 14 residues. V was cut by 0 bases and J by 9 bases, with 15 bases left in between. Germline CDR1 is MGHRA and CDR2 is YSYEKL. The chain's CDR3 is CASSQDRVFSGQYF. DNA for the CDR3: TGCGCCAGCAGCCAAGACAGGGTGTTTTCTGGGCAGTACTTC.

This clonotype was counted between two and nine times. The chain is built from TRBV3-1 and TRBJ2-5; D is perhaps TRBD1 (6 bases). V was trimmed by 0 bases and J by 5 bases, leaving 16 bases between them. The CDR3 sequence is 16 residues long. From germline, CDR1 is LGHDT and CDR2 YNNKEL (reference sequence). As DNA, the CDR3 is TGTGCCAGCAGCCAAGACCGTTCAGGGGCCACGGAGACCCAGTACTTC. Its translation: CASSQDRSGATETQYF.

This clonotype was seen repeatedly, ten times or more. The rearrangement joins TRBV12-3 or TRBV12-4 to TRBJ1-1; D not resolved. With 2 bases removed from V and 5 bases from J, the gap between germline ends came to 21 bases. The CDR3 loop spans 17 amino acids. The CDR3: CASSLPMDGRRMTEAFF. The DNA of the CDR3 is TGTGCCAGCAGTTTACCCATGGACGGTCGAAGGATGACTGAAGCTTTCTTT.

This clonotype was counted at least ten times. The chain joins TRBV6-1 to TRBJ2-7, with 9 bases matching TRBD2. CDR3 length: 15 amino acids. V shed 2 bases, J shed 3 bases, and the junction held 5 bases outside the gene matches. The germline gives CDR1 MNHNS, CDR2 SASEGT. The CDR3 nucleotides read TGTGCCAGCAGTGAACTGACTAGCGGTCTCTACGAGCAGTACTTC. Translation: CASSELTSGLYEQYF.